The 22 T cell receptor beta chains in this list originate from one sample, sequenced in a study of blood T cell repertoires in COVID-19. Measured with immunoSEQ multiplex PCR; TCRdb has only the in-frame clones, and not every one. The table has 250,000 to 300,000 clones, 88% seen once. The sequencing input was peripheral blood. Receptors originate from a woman aged 35 to 49 who had recovered from COVID-19.

CDR3 bases: TGTGCCACCCACCGGGACAGGGGATACGAGCAGTACTTC. Protein sequence: CATHRDRGYEQYF. The J gene is TRBJ2-7, the V gene TRBV2, with 10 bases that match TRBD1. Germline CDR1 is SNHLY and CDR2 is FYNNEI. The CDR3 loop spans 13 amino acids. J was trimmed by 4 bases and V by 10 bases; bases with no gene match: 7.

The chain combines TRBV11-3 with TRBJ1-2, with D possibly matching TRBD1 (6 bases). In germline, CDR1 is SGHNT, CDR2 YENEEA. Trimming stripped 5 bases from V and 6 bases from J, with 22 bases between. This CDR3 is built from 16 residues. The CDR3 DNA reads TGTGCCAGCAGCCCCCGCGAGGGGGGGGCTTATGATGGCTACACCTTC. Translated, it gives CASSPREGGAYDGYTF.

The chain recombines TRBV4-2 with TRBJ2-2, with TRBD1 as a possible D gene (6 bases). From germline, CDR1 is LGHNA and CDR2 YNFKEQ. The CDR3 contains 15 residues. V was trimmed by 1 base and J by 1 base, leaving 7 bases between them. The chain's CDR3 is CASSQGGGNTGELFF. As DNA, the CDR3 is TGTGCCAGCAGCCAAGGAGGGGGGAACACCGGGGAGCTGTTTTTT.

The chain uses TRBV4-3 and TRBJ2-2; 9 bases map to TRBD2. CDR1 and CDR2 (germline): LGHNA, YSLEER. Germline trimming cut 1 base from V and 4 bases from J; bases unmatched to any gene: 4. CDR3 size: 16 residues. The CDR3: CASSQGVAGATGELFF. The CDR3 nucleotides are TGCGCCAGCAGCCAAGGGGTAGCGGGAGCCACCGGGGAGCTGTTTTTT.

The gene calls are TRBV24-1 and TRBJ2-7; 9 nucleotides agree with TRBD1. Unmatched junction bases numbered 8, after V lost 3 bases and J lost 0 bases. Germline CDR1 and CDR2: KGHDR and SFDVKD. This CDR3 has 17 amino acids. The CDR3 sequence: CATSDAPGQGRSYEQYF. CDR3 in DNA: TGTGCCACCAGTGATGCCCCGGGACAGGGCCGCTCCTACGAGCAGTACTTC.

V and J are TRBV27 and TRBJ1-1; unclear D gene. Germline CDR1 and CDR2: MNHEY and SMNVEV (reference sequence). V was cut by 10 bases and J by 5 bases, with 11 bases left in between. The CDR3 has 11 residues. The CDR3 DNA follows: TGTGCCACCCAACGGCGGACTGAAGCTTTCTTT. It is translated as CATQRRTEAFF.

The chain links TRBV5-1 to TRBJ2-1, with 13 nucleotides matching TRBD2. This CDR3 is built from 16 residues. V dropped 5 bases and J dropped 10; count of bases not matched to a gene: 12. CDR1 SGHRS and CDR2 YFSETQ come from the germline V gene. The CDR3 loop reads CASRTPGLAGAEEQFF. The CDR3 DNA follows: TGCGCCAGCAGAACCCCAGGACTAGCGGGAGCGGAAGAGCAGTTCTTC.

This chain uses TRBV2 with TRBJ1-1; TRBD1 is a possible D gene (5 bases). CDR1 is SNHLY, CDR2 FYNNEI, per germline. V shed 4 bases and J shed 1 base, with 10 bases lying between them. The CDR3 extends over 14 amino acids. DNA for the CDR3: TGTGCCAGCAGTGTTTTAGACAGGAACACTGAAGCTTTCTTT. It translates to CASSVLDRNTEAFF.

The V and J genes are TRBV10-3 and TRBJ2-2, with D maybe TRBD2 (5 bases). Germline V gene sequence: CDR1 ENHRY, CDR2 SYGVKD. There are 16 residues in the CDR3. V was pared by 2 bases and J by 4 bases, with 14 bases between. CDR3 in DNA: TGTGCCATCAGTGAGCGGGGAGCAGGCCTCACCGGGGAGCTGTTTTTT. Translating it yields CAISERGAGLTGELFF.

The chain has TRBV12-3 or TRBV12-4 and TRBJ2-2; D ambiguous. This CDR3 is 13 amino acids long. V was cut by 5 bases and J by 5 bases, with 9 bases left in between. CDR3 coding DNA: TGTGCCAGCAGTCCCCCCGGGACCGGGGAGCTGTTTTTT. This translates into CASSPPGTGELFF.

The rearrangement uses TRBV5-6 and TRBJ2-3, with D perhaps matching TRBD2 (6 bases). Per germline, CDR1 SGHDT and CDR2 YYEEEE. V gave up 2 bases and J gave up 8 bases, with 12 bases separating them. There are 13 residues in the CDR3. CDR3 sequence reads: CASSFGSGGTQYF. The DNA of the CDR3 is TGTGCCAGCAGCTTCGGGAGTGGTGGTACGCAGTATTTT. The entire variable domain, with the rest obtained from reference TRBV5-6 and TRBJ2-3, is as follows: DAGVTQSPTHLIKTRGQQVTLRCSPKSGHDTVSWYQQALGQGPQFIFQYYEEEERQRGNFPDRFSGHQFPNYSSELNVNALLLGDSALYLCASSFGSGGTQYFGPGTRLTVL.

The chain has TRBV5-6 and TRBJ2-7; 7 nucleotides match TRBD2. J was trimmed by 4 bases and V by 4 bases; bases with no gene match: 11. CDR1 and CDR2 from the germline V gene are SGHDT and YYEEEE. The CDR3 loop spans 15 amino acids. The CDR3 spells CASSGGDGSLYEQYF. The CDR3 bases are TGTGCCAGCAGCGGGGGGGACGGGAGTTTGTACGAGCAGTACTTC.

The chain joins TRBV9 to TRBJ2-5; D is perhaps TRBD2 (6 bases). Germline lookup yields CDR1 SGDLS and CDR2 YYNGEE. The V gene lost 0 bases and the J gene lost 1 base, with 10 bases spanning the gap. The CDR3 totals 15 residues. CDR3 bases: TGTGCCAGCAGCGTAGAGGCGGGGCTCCAAGAGACCCAGTACTTC. Residues: CASSVEAGLQETQYF. The entire variable domain, with the rest obtained from reference TRBV9 and TRBJ2-5, is as follows: DSGVTQTPKHLITATGQRVTLRCSPRSGDLSVYWYQQSLDQGLQFLIQYYNGEERAKGNILERFSAQQFPDLHSELNLSSLELGDSALYFCASSVEAGLQETQYFGPGTRLLVL.

This sequence joins TRBV12-5 and TRBJ1-5; D might be TRBD1 (5 bases). The ends were cut back, 1 base at V and 2 bases at J, with 9 bases in the middle. The CDR3 runs 15 residues. Germline CDR1 and CDR2: LGHNT and FRNRAP. CDR3 sequence (DNA): TGTGCTAGTGGTTTGGCTGGGGCCGGCAATCAGCCCCAGCATTTT. Encoded protein: CASGLAGAGNQPQHF.

This clone was picked up a small number of times. The chain is built from TRBV5-4 and TRBJ2-2; 9 nucleotides match TRBD2. Germline V lookup: CDR1 SGHNT, CDR2 YYREEE (reference sequence). This CDR3 has 15 residues. V dropped 2 bases and J dropped 5; count of bases not matched to a gene: 4. CDR3 amino acids: CASSFAGGWTGELFF. For the CDR3, the DNA is TGTGCCAGCAGCTTCGCGGGAGGGTGGACCGGGGAGCTGTTTTTT.

The gene calls are TRBV27 and TRBJ2-2; 8 nucleotides line up with TRBD1. CDR1 MNHEY and CDR2 SMNVEV come from the germline V gene (reference sequence). The CDR3 runs to 14 residues. The V gene end was trimmed by 6 bases and the J gene end by 4 bases; junction bases not matched to a gene: 4. The chain's CDR3 is CASRDRVGTGELFF. The CDR3 nucleotides are TGTGCCAGCAGGGACAGGGTCGGCACCGGGGAGCTGTTTTTT.

This rearrangement joins TRBV2 to TRBJ2-6; the D gene is possibly TRBD1 (6 bases). The CDR3 runs 14 residues. In germline, CDR1 is SNHLY, CDR2 FYNNEI. V was trimmed by 8 bases and J by 8 bases, leaving 16 bases between them. The DNA for the CDR3 is TGTGCCAGCGGAGAGACAACAGGGACCAACGTCCTGACTTTC. Amino acids: CASGETTGTNVLTF.

This clone was seen only once. The V gene is TRBV6-2 or TRBV6-3, the J gene TRBJ2-5; D perhaps matches TRBD1 (5 bases). The CDR3 spans 13 residues. V shed 5 bases and J shed 5 bases, with 12 bases lying between them. Germline V gives CDR1 MNHEY, CDR2 SVGEGT. CDR3 coding DNA: TGTGCCAGCAGTCCCCCAGGGTGGGAGACCCAGTACTTC. Protein product: CASSPPGWETQYF.

The chain links TRBV5-6 to TRBJ2-3; possible D gene TRBD2, 6 bases. CDR3 size: 15 residues. V was pared by 6 bases and J by 6 bases, with 20 bases between. Germline V gene sequence: CDR1 SGHDT, CDR2 YYEEEE. In DNA form, the CDR3 reads TGTGCCAGCAACTCGATGGGGCTAGGAGGGGATACGCAGTATTTT. It codes for CASNSMGLGGDTQYF.

This sequence joins TRBV6-5 and TRBJ2-1, with 12 nucleotides matching TRBD2. The CDR3 totals 16 residues. Germline CDR1 reads MNHEY; CDR2 reads SVGAGI. Trimming took 0 bases from V and 3 from J; bases not matched to a gene: 0. DNA for the CDR3: TGTGCCAGCAGTTACTCGGGACTAGCGGGCTACAATGAGCAGTTCTTC. Its protein is CASSYSGLAGYNEQFF.

This chain connects TRBV4-1 to TRBJ1-4; D gene unclear. Germline V lookup: CDR1 MGHRA, CDR2 YSYEKL. The CDR3 loop spans 16 amino acids. Trimming took 4 bases from V and 6 from J, leaving 18 bases between them. Here the CDR3 DNA reads TGCGCCAGCAGCCCCCGAGGGCCTCCCCGGGATGAAAAACTGTTTTTT. Protein product: CASSPRGPPRDEKLFF.

The table lists this clone with a count of one. This rearrangement joins TRBV25-1 to TRBJ2-5, with a weak D call TRBD2 (7 bases). CDR3 length: 15 residues. The germline CDR1 and CDR2 sequences are MGHDK and SYGVNS. The ends were cut back, 1 base at V and 5 bases at J, with 14 bases in the middle. CDR3 nucleotide sequence: TGTGCCAGCAGTGAATTTGCGGGGGCTAAGGAGACCCAGTACTTC. Translation gives CASSEFAGAKETQYF.